The rows below give T cell receptor beta chains drawn from one sample of a study of blood T cell repertoires in COVID-19. Sequenced by immunoSEQ multiplex PCR; TCRdb stores in-frame clones only, minus some. The data contain roughly 72,000 clones, 82% of them singletons. The material sequenced was peripheral blood. The receptors were sampled from a woman older than 75 with acute or convalescent COVID-19. The CDR3 runs from the conserved cysteine through the conserved F or W. The order of the fields is CDR3 DNA, CDR3 protein, D gene, clone size, J gene, V gene. D genes are given only for firm matches. The size entry is marked missing in some rows and otherwise reads once, few, many or a size class.

TGTGCCATCTCAGACCCCGGGACACCCAACTACAATGAGCAGTTCTTC CAISDPGTPNYNEQFF NA NA TRBJ2-1 TRBV10-3
TGTGCCAGCAGTTGGACAGGGGGTCTTCAGCCCCAGCATTTT CASSWTGGLQPQHF TRBD1 NA TRBJ1-5 TRBV6-2/TRBV6-3
TGTGCCAGCTCACCGACAGGGGTGAACACTGAAGCTTTCTTT CASSPTGVNTEAFF TRBD1 NA TRBJ1-1 TRBV18
TGTGCCAGCAGCCCCCGGCGGGTAATGAACACTGAAGCTTTCTTT CASSPRRVMNTEAFF NA NA TRBJ1-1 TRBV7-9
TGTGCCAGCAGCCCCACGACAGCCGTCAATGAGCAGTTCTTC CASSPTTAVNEQFF NA NA TRBJ2-1 TRBV6-5
TGTGCCTGGAGTGGTGGGGCGAATCAGCCCCAGCATTTT CAWSGGANQPQHF NA NA TRBJ1-5 TRBV30
TGCGCCAGCAGCCCTGGCGGCGAGACCCCAGCCGGGGAGCTGTTTTTT CASSPGGETPAGELFF NA once TRBJ2-2 TRBV5-1
TGCGCCAGCAGCCGTGACAGGGCCCATAGTGATTCACCCCTCCACTTT CASSRDRAHSDSPLHF TRBD1 NA TRBJ1-6 TRBV5-1
TGTGCCAGCAGTGAACAACTGTCATCGGGAGAGCAGTTCTTC CASSEQLSSGEQFF NA NA TRBJ2-1 TRBV2
TGTGCCAGCAGGCCGAGGGGAGGGCTGGGCACAGATACGCAGTATTTT CASRPRGGLGTDTQYF TRBD2 NA TRBJ2-3 TRBV11-1
TGCGCCAGCAGCTTGGTGGGGGCCGGCGAGCAGTACTTC CASSLVGAGEQYF NA NA TRBJ2-7 TRBV5-1
TGCGCCAGCAGCTTGGTAGGGGGCGACTACGAGCAGTACTTC CASSLVGGDYEQYF TRBD1 NA TRBJ2-7 TRBV5-1